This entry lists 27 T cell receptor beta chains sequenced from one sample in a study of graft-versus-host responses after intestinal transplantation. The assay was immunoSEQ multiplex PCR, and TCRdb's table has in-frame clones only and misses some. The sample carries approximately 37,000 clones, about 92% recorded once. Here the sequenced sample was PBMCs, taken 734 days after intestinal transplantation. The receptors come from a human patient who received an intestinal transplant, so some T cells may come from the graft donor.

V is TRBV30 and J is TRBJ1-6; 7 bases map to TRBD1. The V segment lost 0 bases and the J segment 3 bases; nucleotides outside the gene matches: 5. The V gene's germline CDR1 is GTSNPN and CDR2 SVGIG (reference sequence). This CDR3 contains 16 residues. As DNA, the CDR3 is TGTGCCTGGAGTGTCGCAGGGGGTGGCTATAATTCACCCCTCCACTTT. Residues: CAWSVAGGGYNSPLHF.

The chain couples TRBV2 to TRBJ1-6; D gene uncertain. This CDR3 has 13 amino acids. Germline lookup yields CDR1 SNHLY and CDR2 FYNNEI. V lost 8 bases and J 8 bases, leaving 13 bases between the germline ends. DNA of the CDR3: TGTGCCAGCGACCAGGAGGCCGATTCACCCCTCCACTTT. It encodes CASDQEADSPLHF. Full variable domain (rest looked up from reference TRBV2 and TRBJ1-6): EPEVTQTPSHQVTQMGQEVILRCVPISNHLYFYWYRQILGQKVEFLVSFYNNEISEKSEIFDDQFSVERPDGSNFTLKIRSTKLEDSAMYFCASDQEADSPLHFGNGTRLTVT.

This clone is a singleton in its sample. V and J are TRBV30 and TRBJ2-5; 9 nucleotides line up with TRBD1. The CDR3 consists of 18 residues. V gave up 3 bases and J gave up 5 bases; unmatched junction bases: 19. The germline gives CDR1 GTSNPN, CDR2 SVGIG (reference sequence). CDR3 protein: CAWSGAGTGWTAEETQYF. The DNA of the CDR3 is TGTGCCTGGAGCGGAGCCGGGACAGGGTGGACCGCGGAGGAGACCCAGTACTTC.

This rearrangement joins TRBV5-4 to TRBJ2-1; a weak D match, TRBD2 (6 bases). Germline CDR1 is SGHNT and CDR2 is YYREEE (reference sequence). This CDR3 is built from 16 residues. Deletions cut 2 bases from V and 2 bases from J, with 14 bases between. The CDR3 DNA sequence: TGTGCCAGCAGCTTAGGAGGGGCCTTCCCCTACAATGAGCAGTTCTTC. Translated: CASSLGGAFPYNEQFF.

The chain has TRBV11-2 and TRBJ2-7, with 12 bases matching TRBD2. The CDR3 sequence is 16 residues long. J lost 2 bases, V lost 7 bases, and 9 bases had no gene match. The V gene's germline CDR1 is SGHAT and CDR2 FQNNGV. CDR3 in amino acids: CASTLAGGRKPYEQYF. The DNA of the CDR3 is TGTGCCAGCACCCTAGCGGGAGGGAGGAAGCCCTACGAGCAGTACTTC. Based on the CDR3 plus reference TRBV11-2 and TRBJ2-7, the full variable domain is EAGVAQSPRYKIIEKRQSVAFWCNPISGHATLYWYQQILGQGPKLLIQFQNNGVVDDSQLPKDRFSAERLKGVDSTLKIQPAKLEDSAVYLCASTLAGGRKPYEQYFGPGTRLTVT.

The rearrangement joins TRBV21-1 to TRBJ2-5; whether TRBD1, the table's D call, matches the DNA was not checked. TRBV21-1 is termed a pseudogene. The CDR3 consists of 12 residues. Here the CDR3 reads CATATGPETQYF. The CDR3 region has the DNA TGTGCCACCGCAACAGGGCCGGAGACCCAGTACTTC.

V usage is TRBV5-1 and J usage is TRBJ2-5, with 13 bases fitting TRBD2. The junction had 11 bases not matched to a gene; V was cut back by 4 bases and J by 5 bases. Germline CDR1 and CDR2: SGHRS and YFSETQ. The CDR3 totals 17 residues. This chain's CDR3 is CASSPNFGLAGAETQYF. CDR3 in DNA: TGCGCCAGCAGCCCTAACTTCGGACTAGCGGGAGCTGAGACCCAGTACTTC.

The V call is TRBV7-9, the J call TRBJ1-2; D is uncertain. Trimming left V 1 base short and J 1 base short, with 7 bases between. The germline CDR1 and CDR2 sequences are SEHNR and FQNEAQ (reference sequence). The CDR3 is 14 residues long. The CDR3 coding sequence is TGTGCCAGCAGCTTAGATGTGCTTAACTATGGCTACACCTTC. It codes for CASSLDVLNYGYTF. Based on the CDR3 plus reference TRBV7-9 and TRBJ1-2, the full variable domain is DTGVSQNPRHKITKRGQNVTFRCDPISEHNRLYWYRQTLGQGPEFLTYFQNEAQLEKSRLLSDRFSAERPKGSFSTLEIQRTEQGDSAMYLCASSLDVLNYGYTFGSGTRLTVV.

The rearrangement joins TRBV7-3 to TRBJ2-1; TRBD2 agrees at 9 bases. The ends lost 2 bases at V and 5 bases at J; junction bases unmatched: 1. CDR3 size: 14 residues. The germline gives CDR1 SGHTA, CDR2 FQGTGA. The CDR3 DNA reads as TGTGCCAGCAGCTTACTAGCGGGGAACAATGAGCAGTTCTTC. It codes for CASSLLAGNNEQFF.

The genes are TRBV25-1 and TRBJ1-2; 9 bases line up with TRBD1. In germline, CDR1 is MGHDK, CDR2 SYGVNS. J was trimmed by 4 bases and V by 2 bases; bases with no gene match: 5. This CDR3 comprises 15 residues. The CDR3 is CASSEGQGPGYGYTF. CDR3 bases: TGTGCCAGCAGTGAAGGACAGGGGCCGGGCTATGGCTACACCTTC.

CDR3 DNA: TGTGCCAGCAGCCGCGGACTCACCGGGGAGCTGTTTTTT. It translates to CASSRGLTGELFF. This chain links TRBV7-6 with TRBJ2-2; tentatively, D is TRBD2 (5 bases). V gave up 5 bases and J gave up 4 bases, with 8 bases separating them. Germline V CDR1 and CDR2: SGHVS, FNYEAQ. CDR3 length: 13 amino acids.

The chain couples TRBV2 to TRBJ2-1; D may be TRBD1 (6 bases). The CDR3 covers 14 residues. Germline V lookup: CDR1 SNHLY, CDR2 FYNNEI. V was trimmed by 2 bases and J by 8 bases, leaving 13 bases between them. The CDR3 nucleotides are TGTGCCAGCAGTGAATACAGGGTGAGGGATGAGCAGTTCTTC. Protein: CASSEYRVRDEQFF.

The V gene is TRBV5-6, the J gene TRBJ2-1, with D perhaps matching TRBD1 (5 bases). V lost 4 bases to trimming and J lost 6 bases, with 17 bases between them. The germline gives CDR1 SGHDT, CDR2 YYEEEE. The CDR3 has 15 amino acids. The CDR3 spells CASSAGVGQTNEQFF. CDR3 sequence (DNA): TGTGCCAGCAGCGCTGGGGTAGGACAAACCAATGAGCAGTTCTTC.

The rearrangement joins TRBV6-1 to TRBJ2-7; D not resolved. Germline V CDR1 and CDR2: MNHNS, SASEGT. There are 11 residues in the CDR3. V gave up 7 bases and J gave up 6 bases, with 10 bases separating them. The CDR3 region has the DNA TGTGCCAGCACCGGGTCTGGCGAGCAGTACTTC. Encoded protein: CASTGSGEQYF.

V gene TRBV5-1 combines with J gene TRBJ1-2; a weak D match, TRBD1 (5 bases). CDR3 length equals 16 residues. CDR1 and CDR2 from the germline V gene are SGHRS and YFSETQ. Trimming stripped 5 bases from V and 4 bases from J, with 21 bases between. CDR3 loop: CASRGSLSGVGYGYTF. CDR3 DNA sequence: TGCGCCAGCAGGGGAAGTTTGTCGGGGGTCGGCTATGGCTACACCTTC.

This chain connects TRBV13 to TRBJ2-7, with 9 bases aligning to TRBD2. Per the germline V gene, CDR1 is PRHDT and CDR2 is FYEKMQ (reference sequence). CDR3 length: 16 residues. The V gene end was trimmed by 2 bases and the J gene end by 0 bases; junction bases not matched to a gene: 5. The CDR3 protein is CASSLRLAGNSYEQYF. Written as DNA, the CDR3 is TGTGCCAGCAGCTTACGCCTAGCGGGAAACTCCTACGAGCAGTACTTC.

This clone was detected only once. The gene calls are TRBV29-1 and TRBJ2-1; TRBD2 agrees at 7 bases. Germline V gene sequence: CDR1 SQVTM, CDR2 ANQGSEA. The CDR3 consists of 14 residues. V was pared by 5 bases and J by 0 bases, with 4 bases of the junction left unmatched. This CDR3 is CSVKGRVSYNEQFF. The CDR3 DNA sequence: TGCAGCGTTAAGGGGAGGGTCTCCTACAATGAGCAGTTCTTC.

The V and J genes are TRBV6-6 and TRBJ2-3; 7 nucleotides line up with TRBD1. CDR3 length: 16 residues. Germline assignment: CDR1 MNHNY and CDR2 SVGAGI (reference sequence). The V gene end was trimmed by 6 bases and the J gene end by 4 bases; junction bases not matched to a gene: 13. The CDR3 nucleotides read TGTGCCAGCAGAACAATACAGGGGATTCTACCAGATACGCAGTATTTT. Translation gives CASRTIQGILPDTQYF.

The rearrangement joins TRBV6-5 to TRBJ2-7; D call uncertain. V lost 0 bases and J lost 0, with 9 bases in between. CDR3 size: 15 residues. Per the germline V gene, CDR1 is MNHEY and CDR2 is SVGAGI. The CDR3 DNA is TGTGCCAGCAGTTACTCAGTCCAGGACTCCTACGAGCAGTACTTC. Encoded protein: CASSYSVQDSYEQYF.

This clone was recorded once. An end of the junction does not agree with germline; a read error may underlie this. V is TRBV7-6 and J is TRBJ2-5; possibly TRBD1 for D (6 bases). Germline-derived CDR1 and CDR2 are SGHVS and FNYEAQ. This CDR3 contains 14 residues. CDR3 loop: CASSLGQLLETQYF. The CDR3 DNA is TGTGCCAGCAGTTTAGGACAGCTCCTGGAGACCCAGTACTTC.

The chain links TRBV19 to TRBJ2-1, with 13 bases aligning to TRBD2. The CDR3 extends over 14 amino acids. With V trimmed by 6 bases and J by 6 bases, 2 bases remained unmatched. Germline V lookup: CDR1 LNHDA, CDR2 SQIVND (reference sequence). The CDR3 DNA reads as TGTGCCAGTAGGGGACTAGCGGGGAGCAATGAGCAGTTCTTC. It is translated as CASRGLAGSNEQFF.

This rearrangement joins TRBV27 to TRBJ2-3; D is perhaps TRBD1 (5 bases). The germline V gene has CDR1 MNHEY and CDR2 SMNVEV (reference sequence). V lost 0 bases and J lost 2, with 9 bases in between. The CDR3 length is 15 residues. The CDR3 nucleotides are TGTGCCAGCAGTTTATCTCGCAGGGTCACAGATACGCAGTATTTT. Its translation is CASSLSRRVTDTQYF.

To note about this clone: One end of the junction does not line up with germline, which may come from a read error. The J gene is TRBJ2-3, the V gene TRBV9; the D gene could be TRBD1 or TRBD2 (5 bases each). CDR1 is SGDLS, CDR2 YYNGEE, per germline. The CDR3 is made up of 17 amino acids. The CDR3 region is CASNVTDPGTCTDTQYF. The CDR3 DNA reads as TGTGCCAGCAACGTAACCGACCCGGGGACCTGCACAGATACGCAGTATTTT.

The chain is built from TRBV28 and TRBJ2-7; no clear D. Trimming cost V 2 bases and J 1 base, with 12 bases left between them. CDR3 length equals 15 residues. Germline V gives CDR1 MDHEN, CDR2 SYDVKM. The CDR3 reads CASSLIRTGSYEQYF. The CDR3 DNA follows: TGTGCCAGCAGTTTAATCAGGACGGGTTCCTACGAGCAGTACTTC.

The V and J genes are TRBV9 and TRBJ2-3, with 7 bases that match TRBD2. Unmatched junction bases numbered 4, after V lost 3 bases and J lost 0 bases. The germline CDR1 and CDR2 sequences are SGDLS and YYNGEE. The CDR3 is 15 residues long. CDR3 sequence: CASSDNGRSTDTQYF. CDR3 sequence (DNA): TGTGCCAGCAGCGACAACGGGAGGAGCACAGATACGCAGTATTTT.

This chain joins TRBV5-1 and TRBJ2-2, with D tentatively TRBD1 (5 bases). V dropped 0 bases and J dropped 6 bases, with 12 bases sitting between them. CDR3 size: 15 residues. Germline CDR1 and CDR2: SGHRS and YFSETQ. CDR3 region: CASSLVPQGPGELFF. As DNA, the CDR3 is TGCGCCAGCAGCTTGGTCCCCCAGGGTCCCGGGGAGCTGTTTTTT.

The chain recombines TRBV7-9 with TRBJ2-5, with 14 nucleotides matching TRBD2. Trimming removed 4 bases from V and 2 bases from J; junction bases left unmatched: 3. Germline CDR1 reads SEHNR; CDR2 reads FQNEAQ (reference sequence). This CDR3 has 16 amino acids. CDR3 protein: CASSSGTSGGQETQYF. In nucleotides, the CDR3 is TGTGCCAGCAGCTCGGGGACTAGCGGGGGACAAGAGACCCAGTACTTC.